Only one count was recorded for the clone carrying this T cell receptor (beta chain). Its antigen is unknown. V gave up 3 bases and J gave up 1 base, with 15 bases separating them. CDR1 and CDR2 (germline): SGHVT, SQSDAQ. CDR3 length equals 16 residues. The data are from a study of cytomegalovirus exposure and HLA in healthy donors. Findings and caveats of the study: Researchers catalogued about 160 TCR beta chains as cytomegalovirus-associated.

Primers included in the PCR were 60 Vbeta and 13 Jbeta primers. In the original processing: It was a later analysis that counted 79 million or so unique TCR beta chains, of which some 12 million were shared. Libraries were prepared by immunoSEQ multiplex PCR; TCRdb keeps only in-frame clonotypes and omits some of them. That table furnishes V, J and clone size, whereas the DNA furnished D and trimming. Of some 180,000 clones listed, about nine tenths are singletons. The specimen sequenced was PBMCs. This clonotype was obtained from a boy younger than 10 in good health and CMV-seronegative. V usage is TRBV7-4 and J usage is TRBJ1-1; D call uncertain. This CDR3 reads CASSFPCKAGNTEAFF. The DNA for the CDR3 is TGTGCCAGCAGCTTCCCCTGTAAGGCGGGGAACACTGAAGCTTTCTTT.